Sequencing of this T cell receptor (beta chain) was carried out in a study of blood T cell repertoires in COVID-19. Sequencing used immunoSEQ multiplex PCR; TCRdb keeps in-frame clones, though not all of them. Of 150,000 to 200,000 clones in the sample, around 73% were seen once. Sequencing was done on a sample of PBMCs or T cells enriched from blood (not recorded which). This clonotype originated in a woman between 45 and 60 years old who had recovered from COVID-19.

The CDR3 protein is CASSELGQGLYEQYF. The CDR3 coding sequence is TGTGCCAGCAGTGAATTAGGACAGGGCCTCTACGAGCAGTACTTC. The chain employs TRBV2 and TRBJ2-7; 8 nucleotides match TRBD1. V was pared by 2 bases and J by 3 bases, with 6 bases of the junction left unmatched. This CDR3 comprises 15 residues. Germline CDR1 is SNHLY and CDR2 is FYNNEI.